This T cell receptor beta chain was recovered during a study of blood T cell repertoires in COVID-19. For the study at large: COVID-19 samples collected from the United States, Italy and Spain covered acute and convalescent phases.

Sequenced by immunoSEQ multiplex PCR; TCRdb stores in-frame clones only, minus some. The sample records more than 200,000 clones, around 83% being singletons. The germline gives CDR1 LNHDA, CDR2 SQIVND (reference sequence). There are 17 residues in the CDR3. The ends were cut back, 5 bases at V and 0 bases at J, with 17 bases in the middle. The chain links TRBV19 to TRBJ2-1; a possible D gene is TRBD1 (6 bases). The clonotype was recovered from a woman between 45 and 60 years old with acute or convalescent COVID-19. The sequenced material came from peripheral blood. CDR3 DNA: TGTGCCAGTAGTCCTCGCCGGACAGTTAGCTCCTACAATGAGCAGTTCTTC. Translation: CASSPRRTVSSYNEQFF.